Listed here are 8 T cell receptor beta chains from one sample, sequenced in a study of tumor and adjacent non-tumor tissue in lung cancer. A modified ARM-PCR protocol with three rounds of nested PCR amplified TCRbeta. TCRdb passed the multiplex PCR reads through MiXCR, listing each CDR3 protein once. The table lists 120,000 to 150,000 distinct CDR3 sequences, approximately 64% of them singletons. This sample's RNA came from whole unsorted tissue. Sequencing was carried out using lung tumor tissue. These receptor sequences come from a man between 60 and 75 years old with small cell lung cancer.

V gene TRBV20-1 combines with J gene TRBJ2-1; 11 bases are a match to TRBD2. V trimming: 1 base; J trimming: 4 bases; junction bases outside the gene matches: 6. CDR3 length: 16 residues. The germline V gene encodes CDR1 DFQATT and CDR2 SNEGSKA (reference sequence). The CDR3 DNA reads as TGCAGTGCTAGAGGCCTACTAGCGGGGGTATACAATGAGCAGTTCTTC. As protein: CSARGLLAGVYNEQFF.

With regard to this clonotype: Relative to the germline gene, one junction end is altered; a read error may explain this. The chain links TRBV4-2 to TRBJ1-2, with D unresolved. The CDR3 is made up of 18 amino acids. CDR1 is LGHNA and CDR2 is YNFKEQ in the germline V gene. The CDR3 protein is CASSQEIDQLGHGYGCTF. CDR3 nucleotides: TGTGCCAGCAGCCAAGAAATCGACCAGTTAGGCCACGGCTATGGCTGCACCTTC.

V gene TRBV7-9 combines with J gene TRBJ2-5, with 8 bases identical to TRBD2. Germline CDR1 and CDR2: SEHNR and FQNEAQ (reference sequence). V trimming: 6 bases; J trimming: 4 bases; junction bases outside the gene matches: 13. The CDR3 loop spans 16 amino acids. CDR3 sequence (DNA): TGTGCCAGCAGTTTATTCTTAGCGGGGTCCCCAGAGACCCAGTACTTC. This codes for CASSLFLAGSPETQYF.

As to this clonotype: The final CDR3 position lacks the conserved phenylalanine or tryptophan, pointing to a likely read error. No DNA is shown, since the ends of the CDR3 on it are uncertain; the CDR3 is the one TCRdb lists. The chain recombines TRBV6-1 with TRBJ2-3. Germline V gene lookup returns CDR1 MNHNS and CDR2 SASEGT. Ends included, the CDR3 has 11 residues. This chain's CDR3 is CASSTWDTQYS.

Comment on this clonotype: A read error is likely, as this CDR3 ends without the conserved phenylalanine or tryptophan. This chain connects TRBV7-9 to TRBJ1-1, with a possible D match to TRBD1 (6 bases). Germline V gene sequence: CDR1 SEHNR, CDR2 FQNEAQ (reference sequence). V was trimmed by 5 bases and J by 9 bases, leaving 13 bases between them. This CDR3 is built from 12 residues. CDR3 nucleotide sequence: TGTGCCAGCAGCCCAAACAGGGATCAAGCTTTCCTT. Protein product: CASSPNRDQAFL.

Remarks on this clonotype: The junction departs from germline at one end; a sequencing error may be responsible. The chain links TRBV11-2 to TRBJ2-1; no reliable D call. The J call is in doubt because the DNA end fits TRBJ2-7 better. CDR1 and CDR2 (germline): SGHAT, FQNNGV. The length of the CDR3 is 13 residues. CDR3 sequence: CVSSFGLGNEQYF. The CDR3 nucleotides read TGTGTCAGCAGCTTCGGTTTAGGCAATGAGCAGTACTTC.

In regard to this clonotype: Relative to the germline gene, one junction end is altered; a read error may explain this. V is TRBV29-1 and J is TRBJ2-3, with 8 positions matching TRBD2. Germline CDR1 reads SQVTM; CDR2 reads ANQGSEA. This CDR3 is built from 13 residues. The CDR3 sequence: CSVDTGGGYTQYF. CDR3 nucleotides: TGCAGCGTTGACACGGGAGGGGGGTATACGCAATATTTT.

The chain joins TRBV5-1 to TRBJ2-1, with 9 bases identical to TRBD2. The J segment lost 8 bases and the V segment lost 7 bases, leaving 19 bases of the junction unmatched. The CDR3 spans 17 residues. CDR1 and CDR2 from the germline V gene are SGHRS and YFSETQ. The CDR3 region has the DNA TGCGCCAGCTGCTCCGGTACAGGGTGTAGCGGGAGTCATGAGCAGTTCTTC. It codes for CASCSGTGCSGSHEQFF.